Below, one T cell receptor beta chain is given with its context. Its antigen remains unidentified. The data derive from a study of cytomegalovirus exposure and HLA in healthy donors. Study-level findings and limits: From TCR beta sequences, most subjects' HLA-A and HLA-B alleles were reportedly predicted accurately. Researchers counted roughly 150 TCR beta chains as cytomegalovirus-associated. Most sequenced TCRs were rare (though some public TCRs occurred in many donors). V- and J-gene trimming in TCR beta was tied to a missense DCLRE1C variant by an analysis performed later.

Use of 60 Vbeta and 13 Jbeta primers characterized the PCR. The assay was immunoSEQ multiplex PCR, and TCRdb's table has in-frame clones only and misses some. The table lists under 200,000 clones, 65% to 85% of them singletons. The CDR3 covers 12 residues. V was trimmed by 7 bases and J by 4 bases, leaving 8 bases between them. Germline V CDR1 and CDR2: MNHEY, SVGAGI. The sequence was obtained from a woman aged 25 to 39 in good health and CMV-seropositive. The chain couples TRBV6-5 to TRBJ1-3, with unresolved D. The sequencing input was PBMCs. The CDR3 DNA is TGTGCCAGCACCGGGTTCGGAAACACCATATATTTT. Encoded protein: CASTGFGNTIYF.